This T cell receptor (beta chain) appears in the sequencing data of a study of blood T cell repertoires in COVID-19. Study in general: Researchers got acute and convalescent COVID-19 samples from the United States, Italy and Spain.

Germline V gene data show CDR1 as MNHNS and CDR2 as SASEGT. V was shortened by 3 bases and J by 6 bases, with 3 bases between the two germline ends. This CDR3 has 12 amino acids. This clone showed up just a few times. In the original processing: Amplification with reference gene primers provided the estimates of nucleated cell counts. Sequencing used immunoSEQ multiplex PCR; TCRdb keeps in-frame clones, though not all of them. V, J and clone size are those of that table, while D and trimming were read from the DNA. In the table there are 15,000 to 20,000 clones, roughly 81% of which are singletons. The clonotype originates from a man aged 55 to 69 with acute or convalescent COVID-19. The sample was peripheral blood. The gene calls are TRBV6-1 and TRBJ1-6, with no clear D. CDR3 in DNA: TGTGCCAGCAGTGACCGTAATTCACCCCTCCACTTT. Protein product: CASSDRNSPLHF.